This T cell receptor (beta chain) was captured in a study of CXCR3 chemokines and chemotherapy response in bladder cancer. MiXCR was run by TCRdb on the PCR reads, yielding one entry per CDR3 protein. The sample yields roughly 5,000 distinct CDR3 sequences, approximately 15% seen once. This clonotype is labeled medium-sized. CDR3 length equals 13 residues. V was pared by 2 bases and J by 8 bases, with 12 bases between. The chain is built from TRBV12-3 or TRBV12-4 and TRBJ1-1; D gene ambiguous. Sample collection occurred from a patient whose treatment included neoadjuvant chemotherapy. The TCR originated in a human donor with bladder cancer that responded to neoadjuvant chemotherapy. Here the CDR3 DNA reads TGTGCCAGCAGTTTACCCGGGCCGGGGGAAGCTTTCTTT. Encoded protein: CASSLPGPGEAFF.